Listed below are T cell receptor beta chains from one sample, sequenced in a study of spatial heterogeneity in lung cancer. TCRdb reanalysed the 5' RACE reads using MiXCR and keeps one entry per CDR3 protein. This sample carries about a thousand distinct CDR3 sequences, roughly 15% of them seen once, and the ten largest clones take 30%. The sequencing used lung tumor tissue, collected at surgery. Receptors originate from a female donor with early-stage non-small cell lung cancer. Each CDR3 is given with its conserved first and last residue. Fields, in order: clone size, D gene, V gene, J gene, CDR3 DNA, CDR3 protein. A D gene is named only where the DNA matches it firmly. Clone size is stated in some rows and not others, as once, few, many or a class when expanded.

large	TRBD2	TRBV20-1	TRBJ2-5	TGCAGTGCCCCGGGGCCGGGAGGGAAAGAGACCCAGTACTTC	CSAPGPGGKETQYF
large	TRBD1	TRBV6-1	TRBJ1-6	TGTGCCAGCAGTCCGGGACAGGGAAACTATAATTCACCCCTCCACTTT	CASSPGQGNYNSPLHF
.	.	TRBV25-1	TRBJ1-5	TGTGCCAGCAGCTCCCGGGGGTACGGTCAGCCCCAGCATTTT	CASSSRGYGQPQHF
medium-sized	TRBD1	TRBV29-1	TRBJ1-2	TGCAGCGTGAGCGATGGACAGGGTGACTATGGCTACACCTTC	CSVSDGQGDYGYTF
medium-sized	TRBD1	TRBV20-1	TRBJ2-2	TGCAGTGCTAGTCAAGGGGGCCCAGGCACCGGGGAGCTGTTTTTT	CSASQGGPGTGELFF
medium-sized	TRBD1	TRBV10-3	TRBJ1-1	TGTGCCATCAGTGGAGGGGGCTTTAAATATTCTACTGAAGCTTTCTTT	CAISGGGFKYSTEAFF
medium-sized	.	TRBV27	TRBJ2-6	TGTGCCAGCAGTTTCTATGGGGCCAACGTCCTGACTTTC	CASSFYGANVLTF
large	TRBD2	TRBV27	TRBJ2-5	TGTGCCAGCAGCGTTACGACTAGCGGAAAAGAGACCCAGTACTTC	CASSVTTSGKETQYF
.	.	TRBV28	TRBJ2-7	TGTGCCAGCAGGGGCGACTCCTACGATCAGTACTTC	CASRGDSYDQYF
.	.	TRBV12-3/TRBV12-4	TRBJ1-6	TGTGCCAGCACCCAAGCGAATTCACCCCTCCACTTT	CASTQANSPLHF
large	TRBD2	TRBV28	TRBJ2-7	TGTGCCAGCAGAGGACCGGGACTAGCGGGACCCTACGAGCAGTACTTC	CASRGPGLAGPYEQYF
medium-sized	.	TRBV6-1	TRBJ2-7	TGTGCCAGCAGTGAAGAAGAGGCAGTTTTCTACGAGCAGTACTTC	CASSEEEAVFYEQYF
medium-sized	.	TRBV7-8	TRBJ1-5	TGTGCCAGCAGCTTAGGACAGCCCAATCAGCCCCAGCATTTT	CASSLGQPNQPQHF
large	.	TRBV2	TRBJ1-3	TGTGCCAGCAGTGATGGGGGGCCCTGGGTGGCCCTCTCTGGAAACACCATATATTTT	CASSDGGPWVALSGNTIYF
.	.	TRBV9	TRBJ2-2	TGTGCCAGCAGCGTAGCCAGTGACTGGGCGAGGGAGCTGTTTTTT	CASSVASDWARELFF
few	.	TRBV7-2	TRBJ2-7	TGTGCCAGCAGCTCTCGTAGCTCCTACGAGCAGTACTTC	CASSSRSSYEQYF
large	.	TRBV9	TRBJ1-1	TGTGCCAGCAGCGTAACGGGGAACACTGAAGCTTTCTTT	CASSVTGNTEAFF
few	.	TRBV28	TRBJ2-3	TGTGCCAGCAGTTTGGCGCTAGCAAGAACGGATACGCAGTATTTT	CASSLALARTDTQYF
large	TRBD1	TRBV6-5	TRBJ2-7	TGTGCCAGCAGGGGCGCCGGGACAGTGCTGACCGAGCAGTACTTC	CASRGAGTVLTEQYF
large	TRBD2	TRBV20-1	TRBJ2-7	TGCAGTGCTAAGACTAGCGGGGCGGGTTTGGAGCAGTACTTC	CSAKTSGAGLEQYF
medium-sized	.	TRBV19	TRBJ2-7	TGTGCCAGTAGTAAGGACATTGGAGACTACGAGCAGTACTTC	CASSKDIGDYEQYF
.	.	TRBV19	TRBJ2-7	TGTGCCAGTAGTATAGGACAGAACTACGAGCAGTACTTC	CASSIGQNYEQYF
many	TRBD1	TRBV29-1	TRBJ2-3	TGCAGCGTTGCCCGGGGACAGGGCACAGATACGCAGTATTTT	CSVARGQGTDTQYF
once	.	TRBV7-4	TRBJ2-2	TGTGCCAGCAGCTTAGGCCCAGGTCCAAACACCGGGGAGCTGTTTTTT	CASSLGPGPNTGELFF
.	.	TRBV7-3	TRBJ2-5	TGTGCCAGCCGTGAGTCCAAGTTCCCCCCGAAGGAGACCCAGTACTTC	CASRESKFPPKETQYF